This is a list of T cell receptor beta chains from one sample in a study of T cells in Graves' hyperthyroidism and ophthalmopathy. TCRdb called the multiplex PCR reads again in MiXCR, with one record for every CDR3 protein. The profile shows approximately 370,000 distinct CDR3 sequences, roughly 15% of them singletons. What was sequenced was blood. The receptors derive from a woman aged 30 to 39 with Graves' hyperthyroidism that later progressed to Graves' ophthalmopathy. CDR3s include the opening cysteine and the closing phenylalanine or tryptophan. Fields, in order: D gene, V gene, J gene, clone size, CDR3 DNA, CDR3 protein. D genes are given only for firm matches. Clone size appears in some rows only: once, few, many, or a class for an expanded clone.

D: .; V: TRBV20-1; J: TRBJ2-5; size: many; DNA: TGCAGTGCTAGAGATACGACCCACCAGACCCAGTACTTC; CDR3: CSARDTTHQTQYF
D: TRBD1; V: TRBV3-1; J: TRBJ1-2; size: many; DNA: TGTGCCAGCAGCCCAGGGACAGGGCACTATGGCTACACCTTC; CDR3: CASSPGTGHYGYTF
D: .; V: TRBV11-2; J: TRBJ2-7; size: many; DNA: TGTGCCAGCAGCTTATGGTCCGAGCAGTACTTC; CDR3: CASSLWSEQYF
D: TRBD2; V: TRBV20-1; J: TRBJ2-7; size: many; DNA: TGCAGTCTCCACCTGAGACTAGCGGGAGTGATGTACGAGCAGTACTTC; CDR3: CSLHLRLAGVMYEQYF
D: .; V: TRBV4-2; J: TRBJ1-2; size: .; DNA: TGTGCCAGCAGCCAAGGGCTCGGGGGCCGTGGCTACACCTTC; CDR3: CASSQGLGGRGYTF
D: .; V: TRBV28; J: TRBJ1-2; size: many; DNA: TGTGCCAGCAGTCTCCCAGGGGACGCTAACTATGGCTACACCTTC; CDR3: CASSLPGDANYGYTF
D: TRBD2; V: TRBV7-9; J: TRBJ2-1; size: many; DNA: TGTGCCAGCAGCTTAGGAGCGGGGGGGCTTTTACACAATGAGCAGTTCTTC; CDR3: CASSLGAGGLLHNEQFF
D: TRBD2; V: TRBV10-2; J: TRBJ2-1; size: many; DNA: TGCGCCAGCAGTAGGTCTAGCGGGATCTCCTACAATGAGCAGTTCTTC; CDR3: CASSRSSGISYNEQFF
D: TRBD2; V: TRBV20-1; J: TRBJ2-7; size: many; DNA: TGCAGTGCTGGGGCAGCGGGGTCCTACGAGCAGTACTTC; CDR3: CSAGAAGSYEQYF
D: .; V: TRBV2; J: TRBJ2-2; size: many; DNA: TGTGCCAGCAGAGTCTTGGACACCGGGGAGCTGTTTTTT; CDR3: CASRVLDTGELFF
D: TRBD1; V: TRBV6-1; J: TRBJ1-2; size: many; DNA: TGTGCCAGCAGACAGGGGGAGACGTATGGCTACACCTTC; CDR3: CASRQGETYGYTF
D: .; V: TRBV14; J: TRBJ2-2; size: .; DNA: TGTGCCAGCAGCCAAGATTGGGGGATGTACCGTGGGGAGCTGTTTTTT; CDR3: CASSQDWGMYRGELFF
D: .; V: TRBV20-1; J: TRBJ2-1; size: many; DNA: TGCAGTGCTAGAGATGGGGGCACTCGCTCCTACAATGAGCAGTTCTTC; CDR3: CSARDGGTRSYNEQFF
D: .; V: TRBV9; J: TRBJ2-3; size: few; DNA: TGTGCCAGCAGCTTGCGACAAGGCACAGATACGCAGTATTTT; CDR3: CASSLRQGTDTQYF
D: TRBD1; V: TRBV2; J: TRBJ2-7; size: few; DNA: TGTGCCAGCAGGACCGGACAGGGGCCCATACCAGCCTACGAGCAGTACTTC; CDR3: CASRTGQGPIPAYEQYF
D: TRBD1; V: TRBV28; J: TRBJ2-3; size: many; DNA: TGTGCCAGCAGTTTATTCGCTGGGACAGAATGGAACACACACACAGATACGCAGTATTTT; CDR3: CASSLFAGTEWNTHTDTQYF
D: .; V: TRBV2; J: TRBJ1-1; size: .; DNA: TGTGCCAGCAGTTTAAGAGCGACCTATGAAGCTTTCTTT; CDR3: CASSLRATYEAFF
D: .; V: TRBV20-1; J: TRBJ1-2; size: .; DNA: TGCAGTCCACGAAAGGACGAGAACTATGGCTACACCTTC; CDR3: CSPRKDENYGYTF
D: TRBD1; V: TRBV7-2; J: TRBJ2-1; size: many; DNA: TGTGCCAGCAGCGACGGGACAGCTACCCTCAATGAGCAGTTCTTC; CDR3: CASSDGTATLNEQFF
D: TRBD2; V: TRBV4-1; J: TRBJ2-7; size: few; DNA: TGCGCCAGCAGCCGAGGACTAGCGGGATCTTTCGAGCAGTACTTC; CDR3: CASSRGLAGSFEQYF
D: .; V: TRBV19; J: TRBJ2-7; size: few; DNA: TGTGCCAGTACCTTGGACGCCGGAGGGAACGAGCAGTACTTC; CDR3: CASTLDAGGNEQYF
D: .; V: TRBV29-1; J: TRBJ2-2; size: many; DNA: TGCAGCGTTGGCGGGCTTACGAACACCGGGGAGCTGTTTTTT; CDR3: CSVGGLTNTGELFF
D: TRBD1; V: TRBV5-6; J: TRBJ2-7; size: many; DNA: TGTGCCAGCAGCTTCTCCGGGACAGGGGTTCGATCTGAGCAGTACTTC; CDR3: CASSFSGTGVRSEQYF
D: .; V: TRBV5-6; J: TRBJ1-5; size: .; DNA: TGTGCCAGCAGCTGGGGGACGGGTAGCAATCAGCCCCAGCATTTT; CDR3: CASSWGTGSNQPQHF
D: .; V: TRBV5-1; J: TRBJ2-7; size: many; DNA: TGCGCCAGCAGCTTGTTTGCAGCCAACTCCTACGAGCAGTACTTC; CDR3: CASSLFAANSYEQYF
D: TRBD1; V: TRBV28; J: TRBJ1-2; size: .; DNA: TGTGCCAGCAGTTGGGATCCCTCCGGGACAGGGAGCGTCTATGGCTACACCTTC; CDR3: CASSWDPSGTGSVYGYTF
D: .; V: TRBV7-6; J: TRBJ2-5; size: few; DNA: TGTGCCAGCAGCTCCCCCGGACTGCTAAGGGAGACCCAGTACTTC; CDR3: CASSSPGLLRETQYF
D: .; V: TRBV5-8; J: TRBJ1-5; size: few; DNA: TGTGCCAGCAGCTTGGACTTGGGCAATCAGCCCCAGCATTTT; CDR3: CASSLDLGNQPQHF
D: TRBD1; V: TRBV7-9; J: TRBJ1-1; size: few; DNA: TGTGCCAGCAGTTCCTACGGACAGGGGAAAATGAACACTGAAGCTTTCTTT; CDR3: CASSSYGQGKMNTEAFF
D: TRBD1; V: TRBV4-1; J: TRBJ2-5; size: .; DNA: TGCGCCAGCAGCCAAGACCGCCCCGGGACAGCCCAAGAGACCCAGTACTTC; CDR3: CASSQDRPGTAQETQYF
D: .; V: TRBV19; J: TRBJ1-5; size: few; DNA: TGTGCCAGTAGTATCCAACCAGATCAGCCCCAGCATTTT; CDR3: CASSIQPDQPQHF
D: TRBD1; V: TRBV5-1; J: TRBJ1-6; size: .; DNA: TGCGCCAGCAGCTTGGCCAGGGGGCAATCACCCCTCCACTTT; CDR3: CASSLARGQSPLHF
D: TRBD2; V: TRBV20-1; J: TRBJ2-2; size: few; DNA: TGCAGTGCTAGAGCCGGGACTAGCGGGAGACCACTCAACACCGGGGAGCTGTTTTTT; CDR3: CSARAGTSGRPLNTGELFF
D: .; V: TRBV7-9; J: TRBJ1-3; size: .; DNA: TGTGCCAGCAGCGACTCGCAAGGGGCTGGAAACACCATATATTTT; CDR3: CASSDSQGAGNTIYF
D: .; V: TRBV7-9; J: TRBJ1-1; size: few; DNA: TGTGCCAGCAGCTCGAGGCAGGACACTGAAGCTTTCTTT; CDR3: CASSSRQDTEAFF
D: TRBD1; V: TRBV5-1; J: TRBJ1-2; size: many; DNA: TGCGCCAGCAGCTTGCTCGCGGGACAGGGAATAGGAGGCTACACCTTC; CDR3: CASSLLAGQGIGGYTF
D: .; V: TRBV11-2; J: TRBJ2-7; size: many; DNA: TGTGCCAGCAGCCTGGGACCTCTCTTTGGGGGTAACTTC; CDR3: CASSLGPLFGGNF
D: .; V: TRBV9; J: TRBJ1-5; size: few; DNA: TGTGCCAGCAGCGAGGCTGCGGGGAACAATCAGCCCCAGCATTTT; CDR3: CASSEAAGNNQPQHF
D: TRBD1; V: TRBV5-1; J: TRBJ2-2; size: many; DNA: TGCGCCAGCAGACTATATGGGACAGCAGACTTCACCGGGGAGCTGTTTTTT; CDR3: CASRLYGTADFTGELFF
D: TRBD1; V: TRBV28; J: TRBJ1-2; size: .; DNA: TGTGCCAGCAGTTTAGGGACAGGGGGTATAAGTGGCTACACCTTC; CDR3: CASSLGTGGISGYTF